The entry that follows covers one TCR beta chain sequence. Assay used: immunoSEQ multiplex PCR; TCRdb lists only in-frame clones, some missing. The table shows over 120,000 clones, with 85% to 95% occurring only once. The data were taken from a study of control samples from healthy donors and cancer patients. With 4 bases removed from V and 3 bases from J, the gap between germline ends came to 13 bases. Per the germline V gene, CDR1 is MGHRA and CDR2 is YSYEKL. The CDR3 totals 14 residues. The J gene is TRBJ2-7, the V gene TRBV4-1; D is possibly TRBD1 or TRBD2 (5 bases each). Sequencing input: PBMCs. The sequence derives from a man aged 60-69 years with colorectal cancer. The CDR3 DNA reads TGCGCCAGCAGCCCTAGGGACGGGGTCTACGAGCAGTACTTC. Residues: CASSPRDGVYEQYF.